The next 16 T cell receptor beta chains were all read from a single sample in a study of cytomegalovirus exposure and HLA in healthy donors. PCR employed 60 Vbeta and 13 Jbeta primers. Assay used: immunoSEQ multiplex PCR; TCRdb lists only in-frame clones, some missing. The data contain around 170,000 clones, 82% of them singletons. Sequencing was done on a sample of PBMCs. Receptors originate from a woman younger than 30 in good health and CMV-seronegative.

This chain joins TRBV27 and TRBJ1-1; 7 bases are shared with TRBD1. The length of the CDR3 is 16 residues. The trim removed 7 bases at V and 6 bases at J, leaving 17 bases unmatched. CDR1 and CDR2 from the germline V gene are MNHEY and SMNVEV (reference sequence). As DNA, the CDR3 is TGTGCCAGCAACCCGCTAAAAACGACAGGGTACGCTGAAGCTTTCTTT. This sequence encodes CASNPLKTTGYAEAFF.

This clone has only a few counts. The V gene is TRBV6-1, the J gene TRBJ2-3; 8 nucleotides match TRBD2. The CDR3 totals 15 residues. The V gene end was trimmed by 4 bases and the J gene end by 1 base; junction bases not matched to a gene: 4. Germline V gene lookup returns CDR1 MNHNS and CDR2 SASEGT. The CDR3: CASSAISGGTDTQYF. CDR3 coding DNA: TGTGCCAGCAGTGCGATTAGCGGGGGCACAGATACGCAGTATTTT.

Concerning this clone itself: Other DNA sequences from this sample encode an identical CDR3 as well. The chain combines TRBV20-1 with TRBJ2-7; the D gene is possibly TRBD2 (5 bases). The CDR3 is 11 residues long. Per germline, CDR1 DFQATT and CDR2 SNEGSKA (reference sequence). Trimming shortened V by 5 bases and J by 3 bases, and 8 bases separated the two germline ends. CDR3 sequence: CSAPRGYEQYF. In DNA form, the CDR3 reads TGCAGTGCTCCTCGGGGCTACGAGCAGTACTTC.

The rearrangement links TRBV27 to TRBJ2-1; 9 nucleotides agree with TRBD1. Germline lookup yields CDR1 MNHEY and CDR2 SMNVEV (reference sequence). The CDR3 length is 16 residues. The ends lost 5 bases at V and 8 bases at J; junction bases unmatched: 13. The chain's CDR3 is CASSPSQGASLHEQFF. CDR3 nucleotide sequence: TGTGCCAGCAGTCCATCACAGGGGGCGAGTCTCCATGAGCAGTTCTTC.

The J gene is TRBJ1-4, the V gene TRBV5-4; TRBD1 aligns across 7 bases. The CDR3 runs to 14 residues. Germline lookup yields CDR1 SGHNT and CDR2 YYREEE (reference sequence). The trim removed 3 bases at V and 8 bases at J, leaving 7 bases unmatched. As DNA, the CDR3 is TGTGCCAGCAGCTCCGGACAGGTGGGGGAAAAACTGTTTTTT. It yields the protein CASSSGQVGEKLFF.

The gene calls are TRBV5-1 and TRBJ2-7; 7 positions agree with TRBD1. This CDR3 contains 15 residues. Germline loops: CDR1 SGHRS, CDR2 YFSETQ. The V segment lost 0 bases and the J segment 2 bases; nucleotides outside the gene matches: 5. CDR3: CASSLEGGTPYEQYF. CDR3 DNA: TGCGCCAGCAGCTTGGAAGGGGGCACCCCCTACGAGCAGTACTTC.

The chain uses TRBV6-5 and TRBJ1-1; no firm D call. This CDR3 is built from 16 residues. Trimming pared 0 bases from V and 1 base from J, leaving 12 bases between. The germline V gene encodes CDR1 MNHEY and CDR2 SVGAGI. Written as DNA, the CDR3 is TGTGCCAGCAGTTACTCGACGGGGAGGAAGAACACTGAAGCTTTCTTT. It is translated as CASSYSTGRKNTEAFF.

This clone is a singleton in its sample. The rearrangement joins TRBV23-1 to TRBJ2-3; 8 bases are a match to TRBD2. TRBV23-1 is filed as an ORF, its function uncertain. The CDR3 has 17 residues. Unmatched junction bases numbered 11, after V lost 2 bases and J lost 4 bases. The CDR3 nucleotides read TGCGCCAGCAGTCAAAAACTAGAGCGGGGGAGAGCAGATACGCAGTATTTT. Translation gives CASSQKLERGRADTQYF.

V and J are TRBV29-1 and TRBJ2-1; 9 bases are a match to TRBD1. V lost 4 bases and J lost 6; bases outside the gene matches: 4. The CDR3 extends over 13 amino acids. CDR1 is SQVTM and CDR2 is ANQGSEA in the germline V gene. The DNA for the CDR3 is TGCAGCGTTGGACAGGGGGTTGTCAATGAGCAGTTCTTC. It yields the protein CSVGQGVVNEQFF.

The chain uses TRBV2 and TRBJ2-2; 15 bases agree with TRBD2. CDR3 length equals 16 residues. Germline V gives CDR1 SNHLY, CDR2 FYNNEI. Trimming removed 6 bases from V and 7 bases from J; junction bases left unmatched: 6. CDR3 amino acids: CASREGLAGGIGELFF. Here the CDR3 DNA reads TGTGCCAGCAGAGAGGGACTAGCGGGAGGAATCGGGGAGCTGTTTTTT.

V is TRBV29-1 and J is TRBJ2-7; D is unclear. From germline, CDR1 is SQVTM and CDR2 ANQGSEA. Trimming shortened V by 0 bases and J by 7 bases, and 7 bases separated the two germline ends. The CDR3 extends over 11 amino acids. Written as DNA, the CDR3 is TGCAGCGTTGAAGAGGTCAGGGAGCAGTACTTC. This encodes CSVEEVREQYF.

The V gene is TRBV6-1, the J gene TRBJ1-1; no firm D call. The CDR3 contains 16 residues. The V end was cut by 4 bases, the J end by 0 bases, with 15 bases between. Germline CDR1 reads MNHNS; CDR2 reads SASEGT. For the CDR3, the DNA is TGTGCCAGCAGTGTGTTGGGCAGCCTCATGAACACTGAAGCTTTCTTT. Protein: CASSVLGSLMNTEAFF.

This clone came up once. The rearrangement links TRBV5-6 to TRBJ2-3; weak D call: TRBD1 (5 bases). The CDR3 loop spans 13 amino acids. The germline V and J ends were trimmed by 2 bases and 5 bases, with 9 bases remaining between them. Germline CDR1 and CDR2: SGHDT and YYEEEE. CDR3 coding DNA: TGTGCCAGCAGCTTACAGGCAAGAGATACGCAGTATTTT. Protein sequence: CASSLQARDTQYF.

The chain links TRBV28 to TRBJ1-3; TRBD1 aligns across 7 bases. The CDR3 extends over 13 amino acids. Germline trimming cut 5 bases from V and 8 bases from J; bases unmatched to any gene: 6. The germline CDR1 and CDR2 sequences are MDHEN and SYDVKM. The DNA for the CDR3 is TGTGCCAGCAGTCCACGGACAGGTTACACCATATATTTT. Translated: CASSPRTGYTIYF.

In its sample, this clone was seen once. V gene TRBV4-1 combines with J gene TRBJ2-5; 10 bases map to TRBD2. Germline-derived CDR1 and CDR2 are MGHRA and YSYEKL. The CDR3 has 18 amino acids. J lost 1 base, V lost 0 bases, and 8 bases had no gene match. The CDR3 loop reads CASSQEEAGGPVQETQYF. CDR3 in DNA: TGCGCCAGCAGCCAAGAAGAAGCGGGGGGGCCCGTCCAAGAGACCCAGTACTTC.

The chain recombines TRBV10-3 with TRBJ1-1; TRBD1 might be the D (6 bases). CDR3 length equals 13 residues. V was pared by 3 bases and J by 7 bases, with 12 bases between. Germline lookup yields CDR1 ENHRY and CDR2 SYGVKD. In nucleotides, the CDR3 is TGTGCCATCAGTGACCAGGGGCAGGGTGAAGCTTTCTTT. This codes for CAISDQGQGEAFF.